Listed below are T cell receptor beta chains from one sample, sequenced in a study of graft-versus-host responses after intestinal transplantation. Libraries were prepared by immunoSEQ multiplex PCR; TCRdb keeps only in-frame clonotypes and omits some of them. The sample has 80,000 to 95,000 clones; approximately 90% are singletons. Antigens of these TCRs are unknown. The sequenced sample was unstimulated CD8+ T cells sorted from spleen or lymph node cells, obtained before intestinal transplant. The receptors stem from a human donor who received an intestinal transplant. CDR3s include the opening cysteine and the closing phenylalanine or tryptophan. The order of the fields is clone size, V gene, J gene, D gene, CDR3 DNA, CDR3 protein. D genes are given only for firm matches. The listing skips clone size in some rows; elsewhere it reads once, few, many or a size class.

-	TRBV11-2	TRBJ2-3	-	TGTGCCAGCAGCTTAGGGCTAGGCGGCACAGATACGCAGTATTTT	CASSLGLGGTDTQYF
-	TRBV5-6	TRBJ2-3	-	TGTGCCAGCAGCTTGGTAGTCGGCCCAGATACGCAGTATTTT	CASSLVVGPDTQYF
-	TRBV2	TRBJ2-7	TRBD1	TGTGCCAGCAGCGTTACCGGGACAGGGTGGCCCCAGTACTTC	CASSVTGTGWPQYF
-	TRBV27	TRBJ2-7	-	TGTGCCAGCAGTTTTGGTACAGGTAAGGACTACGAGCAGTACTTC	CASSFGTGKDYEQYF
-	TRBV29-1	TRBJ2-6	TRBD1	TGCAGCGTGGAGACAGGGACAGGGGCCAACGTCCTGACTTTC	CSVETGTGANVLTF
-	TRBV9	TRBJ1-2	-	TGTGCCAGCAGCTCTTTTCAGTACTATGGCTACACCTTC	CASSSFQYYGYTF
-	TRBV7-2	TRBJ2-7	-	TGTGCCAGCAGCGCGGCCGGATACGGGTACGAGCAGTACTTC	CASSAAGYGYEQYF
-	TRBV7-3	TRBJ2-7	-	TGTGCCAGCAGCTTAGATTCCGGGGGGCTGTACGAGCAGTACTTC	CASSLDSGGLYEQYF
-	TRBV4-2	TRBJ2-3	TRBD2	TGTGCCAGCAGCCAAGAAGCTAGCGGATCGGTGCGAGATACGCAGTATTTT	CASSQEASGSVRDTQYF
-	TRBV21-1	TRBJ2-2	-	TGTGCCAGCAGCGCCCAGACTAGCGGGAGTGGCGGGGAGCTGTTTTTT	CASSAQTSGSGGELFF
-	TRBV7-6	TRBJ1-3	-	TGTGCCAGCAGCTTATTTGGGAGCTCTGGAAACACCATATATTTT	CASSLFGSSGNTIYF
many	TRBV7-6	TRBJ1-2	-	TGTGCCAGCAGCGGTAACACCTACTATGGCTACACCTTC	CASSGNTYYGYTF
-	TRBV7-9	TRBJ2-3	TRBD2	TGTGCCAGCAGCTTCCCCGTAGCGGGTTCTAGCACAGATACGCAGTATTTT	CASSFPVAGSSTDTQYF
-	TRBV5-1	TRBJ1-6	-	TGCGCCAGCTCGGACCGATGGGCTGTTGAGGCCCTCCACTTT	CASSDRWAVEALHF
-	TRBV11-2	TRBJ2-7	-	TGTGCCAGCAGCTTAGTAGGGTCGGCCTACGAGCAGTACTTC	CASSLVGSAYEQYF
-	TRBV6-1	TRBJ1-1	-	TGTGCCAGCAGTTTCCAACGGGGGACTGAAGCTTTCTTT	CASSFQRGTEAFF
-	TRBV7-9	TRBJ1-1	-	TGTGCCAGCAGCGGATGTTGGGTTGAAGCTTTCTTT	CASSGCWVEAFF
-	TRBV10-3	TRBJ2-1	-	TGTGCCATCAGCGGAGGAGGAAGCCCCAATGAGCAGTTCTTC	CAISGGGSPNEQFF
-	TRBV20-1	TRBJ2-1	-	TGCAGTGCCCGCCGGGGAGGTGAGCAGTTCTTC	CSARRGGEQFF
-	TRBV5-1	TRBJ2-3	TRBD1	TGCGCCAGCAGCGCGATCCGGACAGGGGGCGCAGATACGCAGTATTTT	CASSAIRTGGADTQYF
-	TRBV29-1	TRBJ1-2	-	TGCAGCGTTCGGACAGCCTCGGACCTATATGGCTACACCTTC	CSVRTASDLYGYTF
-	TRBV7-3	TRBJ2-7	-	TGTGCCAGCAGCCTCACCGGGGTCGCCTTCGAGCAGTACTTC	CASSLTGVAFEQYF
-	TRBV18	TRBJ1-2	-	TGTGCCAGCTCACCACGGGCAGACATTTATGGCTACACCTTC	CASSPRADIYGYTF
-	TRBV19	TRBJ2-5	TRBD2	TGTGCCAGTAAAAACACTAGCGGGAGAAGGGAGACCCAGTACTTC	CASKNTSGRRETQYF
once	TRBV19	TRBJ2-1	TRBD2	TGTGCCAGTAGTCTTGGGACTAGCGGTCTCCTCGGTCGGAATGAGCAGTTCTTC	CASSLGTSGLLGRNEQFF
medium-sized	TRBV7-9	TRBJ2-7	TRBD2	TGTGCCAGCAGCCTCCCGACTAGCGGGAGTTCTAGCTCCTACGAGCAGTACTTC	CASSLPTSGSSSSYEQYF
-	TRBV6-5	TRBJ1-2	-	TGTGCCAGCAGTTACTCGGCGGAACGTTCACCCTATGGCTACACCTTC	CASSYSAERSPYGYTF
few	TRBV25-1	TRBJ1-2	-	TGTGCCAGCAGTGATCCCCAGATTGGCTACACCTTC	CASSDPQIGYTF
once	TRBV19	TRBJ1-4	-	TGTGCCACTAACGGGGGGCAAGCAGGAGAAAAACTGTTTTTT	CATNGGQAGEKLFF
-	TRBV4-2	TRBJ1-2	-	TGTGCCAGCAGCCAATCTTCCCCAGGGGATGGCTACACCTTC	CASSQSSPGDGYTF
-	TRBV5-1	TRBJ2-7	TRBD1	TGCGCCAGCAGCTCATCGACAGGGTTTCGGTACGAGCAGTACTTC	CASSSSTGFRYEQYF
-	TRBV6-5	TRBJ1-2	-	TGTGCCAGCAGTTACTCCCCGGGGGACCCCTATGGCTACACCTTC	CASSYSPGDPYGYTF
-	TRBV11-2	TRBJ2-3	-	TGTGCCAGCAGCTTAGAAAGAAGCACAGATACGCAGTATTTT	CASSLERSTDTQYF
-	TRBV4-1	TRBJ2-2	-	TGCGCCAGCAGCCAAGTGGGGATTAACACCGGGGAGCTGTTTTTT	CASSQVGINTGELFF
-	TRBV11-2	TRBJ2-5	-	TGTGCCAGCAGCCGAGGTGGAGGGGGCGCCAACTTC	CASSRGGGGANF
-	TRBV9	TRBJ1-6	TRBD1	TGTGCCAGCAGCGTAGAGGGGACAGGTGACTATAATTCACCCCTCCACTTT	CASSVEGTGDYNSPLHF
-	TRBV6-5	TRBJ2-2	TRBD1	TGTGCCAGCAGCGCGGGACAGGCGATAACCGGGGAGCTGTTTTTT	CASSAGQAITGELFF
-	TRBV5-3	TRBJ1-1	-	TGTGCCAGAACCCCGCGCGGGGAGACTGAAGCTTTCTTT	CARTPRGETEAFF
-	TRBV13	TRBJ2-2	-	TGTGCCAGCAGCTTAGGTAGAGGGATCGGGGAGCTGTTTTTT	CASSLGRGIGELFF
-	TRBV9	TRBJ1-2	-	TGTGCCAGCAGCGTAGAGACGCACGGTCCTTTCGGCTACACCTTC	CASSVETHGPFGYTF
-	TRBV25-1	TRBJ2-5	TRBD2	TGTGCCAGCAGTCTTCGGGGGGGCATCGAGACCCAGTACTTC	CASSLRGGIETQYF
-	TRBV27	TRBJ2-1	-	TGTGCCAGCAAAGTCAGCGGTATCTACAATGAGCAGTTCTTC	CASKVSGIYNEQFF